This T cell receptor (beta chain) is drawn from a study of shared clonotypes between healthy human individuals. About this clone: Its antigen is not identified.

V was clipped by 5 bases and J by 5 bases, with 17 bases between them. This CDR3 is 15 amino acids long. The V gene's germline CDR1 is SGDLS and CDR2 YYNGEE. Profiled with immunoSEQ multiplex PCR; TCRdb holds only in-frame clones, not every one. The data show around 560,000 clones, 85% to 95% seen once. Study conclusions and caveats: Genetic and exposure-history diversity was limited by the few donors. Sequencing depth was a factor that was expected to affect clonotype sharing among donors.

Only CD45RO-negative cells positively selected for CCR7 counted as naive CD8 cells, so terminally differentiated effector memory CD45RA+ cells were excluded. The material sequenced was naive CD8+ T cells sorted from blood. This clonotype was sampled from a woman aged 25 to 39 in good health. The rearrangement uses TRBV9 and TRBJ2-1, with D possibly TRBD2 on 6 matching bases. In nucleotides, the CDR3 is TGTGCCAGCAGAGAAGGAAGCGGGCCGAACAATGAGCAGTTCTTC. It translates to CASREGSGPNNEQFF.